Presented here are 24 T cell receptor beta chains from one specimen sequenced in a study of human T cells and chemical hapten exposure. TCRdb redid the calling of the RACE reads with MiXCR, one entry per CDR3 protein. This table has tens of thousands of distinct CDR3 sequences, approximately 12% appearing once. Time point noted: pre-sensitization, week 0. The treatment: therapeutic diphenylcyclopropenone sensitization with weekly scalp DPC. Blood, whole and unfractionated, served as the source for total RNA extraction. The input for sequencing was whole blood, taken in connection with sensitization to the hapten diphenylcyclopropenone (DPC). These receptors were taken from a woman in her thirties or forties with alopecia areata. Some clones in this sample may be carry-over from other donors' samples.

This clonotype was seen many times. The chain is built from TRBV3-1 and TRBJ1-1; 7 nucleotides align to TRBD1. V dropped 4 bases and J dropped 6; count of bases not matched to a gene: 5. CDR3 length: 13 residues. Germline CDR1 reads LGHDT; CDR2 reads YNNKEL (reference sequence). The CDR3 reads CASSRQQGSEAFF. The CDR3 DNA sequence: TGTGCCAGCAGCCGCCAACAGGGGTCTGAAGCTTTCTTT.

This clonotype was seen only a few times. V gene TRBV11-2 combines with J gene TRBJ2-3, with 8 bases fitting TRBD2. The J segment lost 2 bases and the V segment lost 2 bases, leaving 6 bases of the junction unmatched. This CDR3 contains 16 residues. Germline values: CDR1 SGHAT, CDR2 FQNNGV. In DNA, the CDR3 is TGTGCCAGCAGCTTACGCGGGGGGAGCCCCACAGATACGCAGTATTTT. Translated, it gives CASSLRGGSPTDTQYF.

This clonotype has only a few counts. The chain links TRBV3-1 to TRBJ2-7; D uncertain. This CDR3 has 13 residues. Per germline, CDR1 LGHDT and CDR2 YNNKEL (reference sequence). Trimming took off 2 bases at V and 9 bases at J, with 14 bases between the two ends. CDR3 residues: CASSQPNDNSQYF. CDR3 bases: TGTGCCAGCAGCCAACCTAATGATAACTCGCAGTACTTC.

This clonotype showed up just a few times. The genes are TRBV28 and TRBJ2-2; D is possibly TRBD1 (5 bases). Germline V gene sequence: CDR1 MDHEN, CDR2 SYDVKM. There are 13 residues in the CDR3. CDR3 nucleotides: TGTGCTATGGGGCAGGGCAACACCGGGGAGCTGTTTTTT. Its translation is CAMGQGNTGELFF.

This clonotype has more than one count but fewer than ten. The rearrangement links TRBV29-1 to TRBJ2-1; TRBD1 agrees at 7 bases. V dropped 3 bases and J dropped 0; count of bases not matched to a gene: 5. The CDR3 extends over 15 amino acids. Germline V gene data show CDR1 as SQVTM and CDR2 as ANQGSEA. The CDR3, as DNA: TGCAGCGTTGATGGGACAGATAGCTCCTACAATGAGCAGTTCTTC. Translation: CSVDGTDSSYNEQFF.

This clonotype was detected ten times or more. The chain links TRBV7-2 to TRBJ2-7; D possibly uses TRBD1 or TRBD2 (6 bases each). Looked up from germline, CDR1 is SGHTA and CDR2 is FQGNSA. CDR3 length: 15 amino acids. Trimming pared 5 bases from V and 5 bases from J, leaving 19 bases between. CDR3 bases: TGTGCCAGCAGCCTCCAAGGGGGGCGGGTCCACGAGCAGTACTTC. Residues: CASSLQGGRVHEQYF.

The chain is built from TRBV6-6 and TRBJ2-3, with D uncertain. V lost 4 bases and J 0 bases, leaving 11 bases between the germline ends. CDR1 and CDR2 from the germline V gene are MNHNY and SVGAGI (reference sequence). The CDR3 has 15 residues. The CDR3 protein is CASSSSGASTDTQYF. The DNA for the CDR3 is TGTGCCAGCAGTTCCTCCGGCGCAAGCACAGATACGCAGTATTTT.

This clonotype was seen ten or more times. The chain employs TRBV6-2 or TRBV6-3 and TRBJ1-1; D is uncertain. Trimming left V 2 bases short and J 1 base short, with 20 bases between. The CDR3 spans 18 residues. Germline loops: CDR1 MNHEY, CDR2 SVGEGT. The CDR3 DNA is TGTGCCAGCAGTTACCCTTTGAGTACAGCGCTGAAGAACACTGAAGCTTTCTTT. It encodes CASSYPLSTALKNTEAFF.

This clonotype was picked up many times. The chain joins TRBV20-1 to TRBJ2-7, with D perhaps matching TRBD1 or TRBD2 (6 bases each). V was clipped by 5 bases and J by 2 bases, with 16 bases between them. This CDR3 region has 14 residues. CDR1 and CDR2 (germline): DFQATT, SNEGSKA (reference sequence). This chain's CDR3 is CSAVGGVITYEQYF. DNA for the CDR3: TGCAGTGCTGTCGGGGGCGTCATAACCTACGAGCAGTACTTC.

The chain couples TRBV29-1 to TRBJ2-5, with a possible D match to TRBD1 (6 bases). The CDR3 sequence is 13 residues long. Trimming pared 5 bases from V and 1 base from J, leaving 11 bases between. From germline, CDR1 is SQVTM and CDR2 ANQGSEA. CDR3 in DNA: TGCAGCGTTAACGGACAGACCCAAGAGACCCAGTACTTC. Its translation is CSVNGQTQETQYF. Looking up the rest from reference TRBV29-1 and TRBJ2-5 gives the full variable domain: SAVISQKPSRDICQRGTSLTIQCQVDSQVTMMFWYRQQPGQSLTLIATANQGSEATYESGFVIDKFPISRPNLTFSTLTVSNMSPEDSSIYLCSVNGQTQETQYFGPGTRLLVL.

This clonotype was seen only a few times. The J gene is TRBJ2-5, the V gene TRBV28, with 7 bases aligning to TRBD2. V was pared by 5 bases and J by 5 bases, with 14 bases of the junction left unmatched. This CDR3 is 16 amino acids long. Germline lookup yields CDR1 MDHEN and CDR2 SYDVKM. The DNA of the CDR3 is TGTGCCAGCAGTCCGTCTTCCGGGACTATTTTGGAGACCCAGTACTTC. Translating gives CASSPSSGTILETQYF.

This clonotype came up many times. CDR3 in DNA: TGCGCCAGCAGCTTGAACCCGACTAGCGGCCAAGAGACCCAGTACTTC. Translated: CASSLNPTSGQETQYF. The chain employs TRBV5-1 and TRBJ2-5; TRBD2 matches at 9 bases. This CDR3 region has 16 residues. The germline V gene encodes CDR1 SGHRS and CDR2 YFSETQ. Germline trimming cut 1 base from V and 1 base from J; bases unmatched to any gene: 5.

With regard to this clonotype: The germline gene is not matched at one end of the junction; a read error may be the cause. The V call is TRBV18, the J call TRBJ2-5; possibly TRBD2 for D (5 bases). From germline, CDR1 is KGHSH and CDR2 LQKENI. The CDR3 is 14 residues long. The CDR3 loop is CASPPPGSGETQYF. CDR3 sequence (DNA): TGTGCCAGCCCACCCCCGGGGTCTGGAGAGACCCAGTACTTC.

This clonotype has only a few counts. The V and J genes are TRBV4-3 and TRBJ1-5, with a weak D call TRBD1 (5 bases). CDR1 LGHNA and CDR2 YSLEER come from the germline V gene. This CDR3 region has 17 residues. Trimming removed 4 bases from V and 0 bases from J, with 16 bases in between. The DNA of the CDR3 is TGCGCCAGCAGCCCGAATCGGGGCGCGGTTAGCAATCAGCCCCAGCATTTT. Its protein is CASSPNRGAVSNQPQHF.

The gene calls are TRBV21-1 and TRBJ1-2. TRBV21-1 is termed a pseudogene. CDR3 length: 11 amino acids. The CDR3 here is CASSKKYGYTF. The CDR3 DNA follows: TGTGCCAGCAGCAAAAAATATGGCTACACCTTC.

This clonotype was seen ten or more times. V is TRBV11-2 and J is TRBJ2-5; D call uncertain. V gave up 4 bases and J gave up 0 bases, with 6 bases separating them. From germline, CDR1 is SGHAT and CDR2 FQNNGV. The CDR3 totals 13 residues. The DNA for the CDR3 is TGTGCCAGCAGCTCCGAAAACCAAGAGACCCAGTACTTC. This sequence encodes CASSSENQETQYF.

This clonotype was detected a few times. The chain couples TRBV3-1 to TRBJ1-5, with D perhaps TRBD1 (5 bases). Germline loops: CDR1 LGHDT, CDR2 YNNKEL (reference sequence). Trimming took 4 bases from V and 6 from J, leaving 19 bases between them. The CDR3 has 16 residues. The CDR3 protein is CASSPSTGGHSQPQHF. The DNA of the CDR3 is TGTGCCAGCAGCCCCTCCACTGGGGGTCATTCTCAGCCCCAGCATTTT.

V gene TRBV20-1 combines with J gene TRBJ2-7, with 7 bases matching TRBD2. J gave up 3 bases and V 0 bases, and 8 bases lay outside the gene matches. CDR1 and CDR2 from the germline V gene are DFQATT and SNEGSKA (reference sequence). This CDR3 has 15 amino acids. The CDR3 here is CSARDPAGSGYEQYF. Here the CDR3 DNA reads TGCAGTGCTAGAGATCCAGCGGGATCGGGCTACGAGCAGTACTTC.

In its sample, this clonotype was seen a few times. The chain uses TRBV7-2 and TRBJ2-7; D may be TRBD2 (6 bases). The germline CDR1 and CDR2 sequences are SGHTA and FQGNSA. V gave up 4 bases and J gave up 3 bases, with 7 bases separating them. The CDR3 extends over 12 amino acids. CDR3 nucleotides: TGTGCCAGCAGCTCGGGACTCTACGAGCAGTACTTC. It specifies CASSSGLYEQYF. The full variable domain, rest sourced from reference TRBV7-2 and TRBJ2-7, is GAGVSQSPSNKVTEKGKDVELRCDPISGHTALYWYRQSLGQGLEFLIYFQGNSAPDKSGLPSDRFSAERTGGSVSTLTIQRTQQEDSAVYLCASSSGLYEQYFGPGTRLTVT.

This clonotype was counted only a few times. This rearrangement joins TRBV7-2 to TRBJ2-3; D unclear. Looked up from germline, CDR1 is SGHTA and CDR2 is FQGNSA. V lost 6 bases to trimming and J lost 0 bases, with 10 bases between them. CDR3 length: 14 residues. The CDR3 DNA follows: TGTGCCAGCAGTTTCCAGTCCAGCACAGATACGCAGTATTTT. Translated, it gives CASSFQSSTDTQYF.

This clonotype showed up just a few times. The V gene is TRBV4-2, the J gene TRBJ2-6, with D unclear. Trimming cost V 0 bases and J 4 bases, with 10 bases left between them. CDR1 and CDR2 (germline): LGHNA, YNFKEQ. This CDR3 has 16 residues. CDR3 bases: TGTGCCAGCAGCCAAGAGGGGTCAGCCGGGGCCAACGTCCTGACTTTC. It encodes CASSQEGSAGANVLTF.

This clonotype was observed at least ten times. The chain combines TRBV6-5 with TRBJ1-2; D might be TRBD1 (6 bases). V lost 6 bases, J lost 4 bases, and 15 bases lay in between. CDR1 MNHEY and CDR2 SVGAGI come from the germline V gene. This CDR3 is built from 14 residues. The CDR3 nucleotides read TGTGCCAGCAGGATGGGGGGGCGCTCCTATGGCTACACCTTC. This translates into CASRMGGRSYGYTF.

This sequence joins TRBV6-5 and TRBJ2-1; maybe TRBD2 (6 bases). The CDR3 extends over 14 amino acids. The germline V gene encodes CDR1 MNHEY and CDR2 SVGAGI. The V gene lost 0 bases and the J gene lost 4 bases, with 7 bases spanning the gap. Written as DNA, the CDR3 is TGTGCCAGCAGTTACTCGGAGGGGTACAATGAGCAGTTCTTC. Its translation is CASSYSEGYNEQFF.

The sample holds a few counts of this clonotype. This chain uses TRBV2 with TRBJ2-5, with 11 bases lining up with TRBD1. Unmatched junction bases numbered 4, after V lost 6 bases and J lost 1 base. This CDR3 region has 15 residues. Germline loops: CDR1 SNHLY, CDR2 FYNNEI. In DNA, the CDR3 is TGTGCCAGCAGGCGGGACAGGGGGGGCCAAGAGACCCAGTACTTC. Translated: CASRRDRGGQETQYF.